These T cell receptor beta chains were read from a single sample in a study of cytomegalovirus exposure and HLA in healthy donors. The method was immunoSEQ multiplex PCR; TCRdb's version includes in-frame clones alone and lacks a portion of them. The sample lists about 130,000 clones; about 74% were seen once. Source material: PBMCs. The receptor set was obtained from a man in his late teens or twenties in good health and CMV-seropositive. Both conserved end residues are part of each CDR3. A D gene is named only where the DNA matches it firmly. For some rows the clone size is stated as once, few or many, or as a class when expanded; others skip it.

J: TRBJ2-7
size: -
V: TRBV2
D: TRBD2
DNA: TGTGCCAGCACAGCGGGGGGTGGGTACGAGCAGTACTTC
CDR3: CASTAGGGYEQYF

J: TRBJ1-6
size: few
V: TRBV6-5
D: -
DNA: TGTGCCAGCAGTCGGGGGGACTCACCCCTCCACTTT
CDR3: CASSRGDSPLHF

J: TRBJ2-5
size: once
V: TRBV5-8
D: TRBD2
DNA: TGTGCCAGCAGCGGGTTAGCGGGAGCAGAGACCCAGTACTTC
CDR3: CASSGLAGAETQYF

J: TRBJ2-3
size: once
V: TRBV19
D: -
DNA: TGTGCCAGTAGTATACGGGATACGCAGTATTTT
CDR3: CASSIRDTQYF

J: TRBJ2-2
size: few
V: TRBV2
D: TRBD1
DNA: TGTGCCAGCAAACGACAGGGGTGGGACGGGGAGCTGTTTTTT
CDR3: CASKRQGWDGELFF

J: TRBJ2-1
size: -
V: TRBV5-6
D: -
DNA: TGTGCCAGCAGCTTCCCAGAACCAAGCTCCTACAATGAGCAGTTCTTC
CDR3: CASSFPEPSSYNEQFF

J: TRBJ1-4
size: once
V: TRBV9
D: -
DNA: TGTGCCAGCAGCCCCCACAGCACAACTAATGAAAAACTGTTTTTT
CDR3: CASSPHSTTNEKLFF

J: TRBJ1-4
size: -
V: TRBV6-6
D: TRBD1
DNA: TGTGCCAGCAGCCCACAGGGGATTCTTGAAAAACTGTTTTTT
CDR3: CASSPQGILEKLFF

J: TRBJ2-4
size: -
V: TRBV2
D: -
DNA: TGTGCCAGCAGTGGCGGGGGCCCTAACTTC
CDR3: CASSGGGPNF

J: TRBJ2-7
size: -
V: TRBV6-5
D: -
DNA: TGTGCCAGCAATCCGACAGCCTCCTACGAGCAGTACTTC
CDR3: CASNPTASYEQYF

J: TRBJ2-7
size: -
V: TRBV7-2
D: -
DNA: TGTGCCAGCACCATAGCCGGGGTCTACTCCTACGAGCAGTACTTC
CDR3: CASTIAGVYSYEQYF

J: TRBJ1-4
size: -
V: TRBV11-2
D: TRBD1
DNA: TGTGCCAGCAGCAAAGAGACAGGGGGCGTTAATGAAAAACTGTTTTTT
CDR3: CASSKETGGVNEKLFF

J: TRBJ2-7
size: -
V: TRBV6-5
D: -
DNA: TGTGCCAGCAGTCCCTCGGGCTCCTACGAGCAGTACTTC
CDR3: CASSPSGSYEQYF

J: TRBJ2-7
size: -
V: TRBV7-2
D: TRBD2
DNA: TGTGCCAGCAGCTTAGTCCTAGCGGACTACGAGCAGTACTTC
CDR3: CASSLVLADYEQYF

J: TRBJ2-4
size: -
V: TRBV6-1
D: -
DNA: TGTGCCAGCAGTGAGGAGAGGGTACGGGCGGCCAAAAACATTCAGTACTTC
CDR3: CASSEERVRAAKNIQYF

J: TRBJ2-5
size: -
V: TRBV7-9
D: -
DNA: TGTGCCAGCAGCTTAGGTCCCCGGACACACGGAGAGACCCAGTACTTC
CDR3: CASSLGPRTHGETQYF

J: TRBJ1-1
size: -
V: TRBV28
D: -
DNA: TGTGCCAGCAGTTTATTGTTTCGGGGGTCCTGGGGCACTGAAGCTTTCTTT
CDR3: CASSLLFRGSWGTEAFF

J: TRBJ2-3
size: -
V: TRBV9
D: TRBD1
DNA: TGTGCCAGCAGCTTAAGGTGGACAGGGAGCACAGATACGCAGTATTTT
CDR3: CASSLRWTGSTDTQYF

J: TRBJ2-7
size: -
V: TRBV5-6
D: -
DNA: TGTGCCAGCAGCTCCCTGAGCTCCTACGAGCAGTACTTC
CDR3: CASSSLSSYEQYF

J: TRBJ1-1
size: -
V: TRBV19
D: -
DNA: TGTGCCAGTAGTTGGCCAGTGCCCATGAACACTGAAGCTTTCTTT
CDR3: CASSWPVPMNTEAFF

J: TRBJ2-3
size: -
V: TRBV23-1
D: -
DNA: TGCGCCAGCAGTCATCGCAGGGGATCGACCGTCGGGGGGCCAGATACGCAGTATTTT
CDR3: CASSHRRGSTVGGPDTQYF

J: TRBJ1-6
size: -
V: TRBV5-1
D: -
DNA: TGCGCCAGCAGCACCGGGGAAAGCTCCTATAATTCACCCCTCCACTTT
CDR3: CASSTGESSYNSPLHF

J: TRBJ2-1
size: -
V: TRBV18
D: TRBD1
DNA: TGTGCCAGCTCACCCCTACAGGGGGTTGGTTCCTACAATGAGCAGTTCTTC
CDR3: CASSPLQGVGSYNEQFF

J: TRBJ2-7
size: few
V: TRBV28
D: -
DNA: TGTGCCAGCAGTGCCCCCGGGATTACCTACGAGCAGTACTTC
CDR3: CASSAPGITYEQYF

J: TRBJ2-4
size: -
V: TRBV19
D: TRBD1
DNA: TGTGCCAGTAGTTCTCATCGGACAGGGCCGGCGATTCAGTACTTC
CDR3: CASSSHRTGPAIQYF

J: TRBJ1-2
size: -
V: TRBV27
D: -
DNA: TGTGCCAGCAGTTGGCAGGGTAACTATGGCTACACCTTC
CDR3: CASSWQGNYGYTF

J: TRBJ1-3
size: -
V: TRBV29-1
D: -
DNA: TGCAGCGTTCAGGGGCCTGGAAACACCATATATTTT
CDR3: CSVQGPGNTIYF

J: TRBJ1-5
size: -
V: TRBV10-3
D: -
DNA: TGTGCCATCAGTGAGTCGTTGTCAGGGGAAAATCAGCCCCAGCATTTT
CDR3: CAISESLSGENQPQHF

J: TRBJ2-5
size: -
V: TRBV7-9
D: TRBD1
DNA: TGTGCCAGCAGCTTACGGCAGGGGGCGCGAGAGACCCAGTACTTC
CDR3: CASSLRQGARETQYF

J: TRBJ2-1
size: -
V: TRBV7-2
D: -
DNA: TGTGCCAGCAGCTTAGGGCCGGGAGCGTCCAATGAGCAGTTCTTC
CDR3: CASSLGPGASNEQFF

J: TRBJ1-2
size: -
V: TRBV4-2
D: -
DNA: TGTGCCAGCAGCCTGGACACCTCTAACTATGGCTACACCTTC
CDR3: CASSLDTSNYGYTF